This T cell receptor beta chain was observed in a study of beta chain features in type 1 diabetes. Broader study findings: Equally in patients and controls, shorter templates might have been favored by PCR. TCRB CDR3s from Type 1 diabetes patients were moderately but significantly shorter in all four CD4+ subsets. Within patients, naive, central memory and Treg TCRB repertoires seemed more similar than within healthy donors.

Sorting with CD45RO/CCR7/CD25/CD127/CD95/CD27 yielded naive, central memory, regulatory and stem-like memory CD4+ cells. This clone was detected a few times. Its antigen is as yet unknown. Different DNA sequences within this sample yield the same CDR3. The V end was cut by 0 bases, the J end by 4 bases, with 4 bases between. The CDR3 consists of 12 residues. Germline CDR1 SNHLY, CDR2 FYNNEI. The sequenced template was cDNA made from the entire isolated RNA. Generated by immunoSEQ multiplex PCR, the TCRdb table keeps only in-frame clones and is missing some. The sample holds hundreds of thousands of clones, 30% seen once.

This TCR was sampled from a man between 18 and 29 years old in good health. The sequenced sample was naive CD4+ T cells from blood. This chain links TRBV2 with TRBJ2-7; D remains unclear. The CDR3 region has the DNA TGTGCCAGCAGTGAAGCGGGGTACGAGCAGTACTTC. Protein: CASSEAGYEQYF.